This T cell receptor beta chain was recorded in a study of technical replicates of blood from several donors. TCRdb keeps only in-frame clones here, not all; method: immunoSEQ multiplex PCR. The sample holds 60,000 to 85,000 clones, approximately 96% seen once. CDR3 size: 14 residues. The germline V gene encodes CDR1 SGHDN and CDR2 FVKESK. Trimming removed 6 bases from V and 9 bases from J; junction bases left unmatched: 6. This TCR was sampled from a human donor in good health. The gene calls are TRBV14 and TRBJ2-1; 12 bases align to TRBD2. The sequenced sample was T cells isolated from PBMCs. In DNA form, the CDR3 reads TGTGCCAGCAGTCTAGCGGGAGGGCTTATTGAGCAGTTCTTC. Translation: CASSLAGGLIEQFF.